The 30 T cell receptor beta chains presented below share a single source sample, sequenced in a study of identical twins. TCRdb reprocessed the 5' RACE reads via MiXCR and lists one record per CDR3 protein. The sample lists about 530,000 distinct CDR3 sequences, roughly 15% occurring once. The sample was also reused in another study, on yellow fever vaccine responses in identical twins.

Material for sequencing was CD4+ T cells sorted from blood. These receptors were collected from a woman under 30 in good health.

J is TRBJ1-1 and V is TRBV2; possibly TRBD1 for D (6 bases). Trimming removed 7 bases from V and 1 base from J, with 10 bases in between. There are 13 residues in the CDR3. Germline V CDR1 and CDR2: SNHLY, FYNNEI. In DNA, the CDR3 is TGTGCCAGCAATTTACAGGGGAACACTGAAGCTTTCTTT. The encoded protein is CASNLQGNTEAFF.

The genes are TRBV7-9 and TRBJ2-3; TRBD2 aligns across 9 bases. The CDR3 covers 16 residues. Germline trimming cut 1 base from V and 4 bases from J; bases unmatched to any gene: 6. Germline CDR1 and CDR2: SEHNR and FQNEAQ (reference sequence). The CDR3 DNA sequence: TGTGCCAGCAGCTTAGGCAGTCTAGCGGGGTCAGATACGCAGTATTTT. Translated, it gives CASSLGSLAGSDTQYF. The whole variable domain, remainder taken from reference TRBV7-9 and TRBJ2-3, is DTGVSQNPRHKITKRGQNVTFRCDPISEHNRLYWYRQTLGQGPEFLTYFQNEAQLEKSRLLSDRFSAERPKGSFSTLEIQRTEQGDSAMYLCASSLGSLAGSDTQYFGPGTRLTVL.

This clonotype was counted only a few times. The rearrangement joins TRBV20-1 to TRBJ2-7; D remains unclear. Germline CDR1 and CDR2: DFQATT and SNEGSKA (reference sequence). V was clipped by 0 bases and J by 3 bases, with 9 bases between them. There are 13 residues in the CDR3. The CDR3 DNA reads TGCAGTGCTAGAGATGAATGGGGCTACGAGCAGTACTTC. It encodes CSARDEWGYEQYF.

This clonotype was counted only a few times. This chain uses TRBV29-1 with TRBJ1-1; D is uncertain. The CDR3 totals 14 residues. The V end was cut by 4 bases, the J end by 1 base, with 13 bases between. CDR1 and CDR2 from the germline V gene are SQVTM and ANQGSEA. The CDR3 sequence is CSVALTSENTEAFF. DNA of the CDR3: TGCAGCGTTGCCCTGACGTCCGAGAACACTGAAGCTTTCTTT.

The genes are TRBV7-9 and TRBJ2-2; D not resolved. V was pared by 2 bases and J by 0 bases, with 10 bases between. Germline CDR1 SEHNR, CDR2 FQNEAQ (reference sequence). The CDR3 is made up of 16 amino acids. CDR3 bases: TGTGCCAGCAGCTTATTAGCAGGATCGAACACCGGGGAGCTGTTTTTT. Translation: CASSLLAGSNTGELFF. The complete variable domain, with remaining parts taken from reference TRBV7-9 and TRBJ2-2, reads DTGVSQNPRHKITKRGQNVTFRCDPISEHNRLYWYRQTLGQGPEFLTYFQNEAQLEKSRLLSDRFSAERPKGSFSTLEIQRTEQGDSAMYLCASSLLAGSNTGELFFGEGSRLTVL.

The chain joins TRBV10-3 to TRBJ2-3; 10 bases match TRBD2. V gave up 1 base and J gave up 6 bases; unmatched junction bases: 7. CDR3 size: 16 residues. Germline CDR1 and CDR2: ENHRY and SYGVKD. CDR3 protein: CAISELPSGSTDTQYF. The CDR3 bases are TGTGCCATCAGTGAGTTACCTAGCGGGAGTACGGATACGCAGTATTTT.

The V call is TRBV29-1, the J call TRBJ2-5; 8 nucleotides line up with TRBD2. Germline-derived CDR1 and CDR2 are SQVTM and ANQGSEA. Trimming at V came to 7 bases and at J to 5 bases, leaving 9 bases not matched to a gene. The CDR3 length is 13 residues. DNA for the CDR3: TGCAGCGAACTAGCGGCAGAGGGGGAGACCCAGTACTTC. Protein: CSELAAEGETQYF.

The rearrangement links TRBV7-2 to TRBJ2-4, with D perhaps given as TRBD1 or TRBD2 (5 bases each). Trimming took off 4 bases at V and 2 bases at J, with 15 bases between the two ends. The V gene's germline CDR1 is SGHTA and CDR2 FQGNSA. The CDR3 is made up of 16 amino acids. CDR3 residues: CASSYIHGATKNIQYF. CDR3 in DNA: TGTGCCAGCAGCTACATCCACGGGGCGACCAAAAACATTCAGTACTTC.

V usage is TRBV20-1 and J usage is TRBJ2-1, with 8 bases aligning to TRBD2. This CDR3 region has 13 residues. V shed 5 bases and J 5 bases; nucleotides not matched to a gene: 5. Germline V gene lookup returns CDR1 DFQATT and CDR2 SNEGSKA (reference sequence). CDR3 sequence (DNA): TGCAGTGCTCCCGGGAGGGCCGACAATGAGCAGTTCTTC. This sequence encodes CSAPGRADNEQFF.

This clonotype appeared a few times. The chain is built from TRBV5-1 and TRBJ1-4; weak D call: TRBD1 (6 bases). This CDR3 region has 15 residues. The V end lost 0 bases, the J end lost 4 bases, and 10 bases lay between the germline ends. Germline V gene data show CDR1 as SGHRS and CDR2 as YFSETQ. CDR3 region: CASSLADRVNEKLFF. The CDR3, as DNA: TGCGCCAGCAGCTTGGCGGACAGAGTTAATGAAAAACTGTTTTTT. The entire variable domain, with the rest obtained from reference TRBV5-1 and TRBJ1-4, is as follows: KAGVTQTPRYLIKTRGQQVTLSCSPISGHRSVSWYQQTPGQGLQFLFEYFSETQRNKGNFPGRFSGRQFSNSRSEMNVSTLELGDSALYLCASSLADRVNEKLFFGSGTQLSVL.

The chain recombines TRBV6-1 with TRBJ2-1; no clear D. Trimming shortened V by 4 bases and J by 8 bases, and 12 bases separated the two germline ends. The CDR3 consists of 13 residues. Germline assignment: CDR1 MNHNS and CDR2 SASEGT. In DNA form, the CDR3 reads TGTGCCAGCAGTGGGCTGTATGACGATGAGCAGTTCTTC. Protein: CASSGLYDDEQFF.

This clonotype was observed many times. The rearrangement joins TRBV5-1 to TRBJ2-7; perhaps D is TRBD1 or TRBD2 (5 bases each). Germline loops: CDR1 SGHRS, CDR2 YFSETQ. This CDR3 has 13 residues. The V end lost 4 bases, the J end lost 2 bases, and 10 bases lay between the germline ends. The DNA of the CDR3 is TGCGCCAGCAGCCCAGGGAGTACCTACGAGCAGTACTTC. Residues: CASSPGSTYEQYF.

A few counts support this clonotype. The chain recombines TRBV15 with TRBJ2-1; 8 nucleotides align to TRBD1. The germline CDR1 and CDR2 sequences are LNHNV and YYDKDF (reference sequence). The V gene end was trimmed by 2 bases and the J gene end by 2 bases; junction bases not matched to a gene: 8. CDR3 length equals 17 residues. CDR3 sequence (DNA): TGTGCCACCAGCAGATCTACAGGGGGAAAGGCCTACAATGAGCAGTTCTTC. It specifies CATSRSTGGKAYNEQFF.

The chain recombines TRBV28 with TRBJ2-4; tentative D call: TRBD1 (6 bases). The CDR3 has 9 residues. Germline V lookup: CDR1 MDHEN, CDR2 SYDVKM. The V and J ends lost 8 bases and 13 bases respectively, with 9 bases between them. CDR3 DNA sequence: TGTGCCAGCGGTCAGGGGCAGTACTTC. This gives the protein CASGQGQYF. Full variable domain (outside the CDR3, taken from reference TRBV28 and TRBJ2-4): DVKVTQSSRYLVKRTGEKVFLECVQDMDHENMFWYRQDPGLGLRLIYFSYDVKMKEKGDIPEGYSVSREKKERFSLILESASTNQTSMYLCASGQGQYFGAGTRLSVL.

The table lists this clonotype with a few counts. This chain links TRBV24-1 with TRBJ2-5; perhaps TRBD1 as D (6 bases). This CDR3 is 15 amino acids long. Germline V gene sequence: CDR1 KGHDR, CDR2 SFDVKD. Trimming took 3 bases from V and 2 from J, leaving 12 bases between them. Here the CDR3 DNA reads TGTGCCACCAGTGATATGAGGACAGCTCAAGAGACCCAGTACTTC. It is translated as CATSDMRTAQETQYF.

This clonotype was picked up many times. The CDR3 bases are TGTGCCAGCAGTGGAAGGGGTGGTAGCTATGGCTACACCTTC. Protein product: CASSGRGGSYGYTF. The V call is TRBV25-1, the J call TRBJ1-2, with a possible D match to TRBD1 (5 bases). Germline CDR1 and CDR2: MGHDK and SYGVNS. V lost 4 bases and J lost 4, with 13 bases in between. The CDR3 runs to 14 residues.

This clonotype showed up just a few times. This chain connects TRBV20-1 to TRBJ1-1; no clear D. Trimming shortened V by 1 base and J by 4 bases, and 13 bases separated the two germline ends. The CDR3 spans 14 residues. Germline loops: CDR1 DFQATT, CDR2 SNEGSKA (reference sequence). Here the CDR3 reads CSARVPIRFTEAFF. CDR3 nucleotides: TGCAGTGCTAGAGTTCCGATTAGATTCACTGAAGCTTTCTTT.

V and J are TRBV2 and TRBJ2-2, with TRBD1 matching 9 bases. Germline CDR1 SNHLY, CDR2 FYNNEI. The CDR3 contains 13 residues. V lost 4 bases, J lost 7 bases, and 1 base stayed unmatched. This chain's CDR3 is CASSGTGVGELFF. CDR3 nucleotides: TGTGCCAGCAGTGGGACAGGGGTCGGGGAGCTGTTTTTT.

CDR3 loop: CSASPGTDMSYGYTF. In nucleotides, the CDR3 is TGCAGTGCTTCCCCCGGGACAGACATGTCTTATGGCTACACCTTC. The chain has TRBV20-1 and TRBJ1-2; TRBD1 aligns across 7 bases. V lost 5 bases to trimming and J lost 5 bases; unmatched junction nucleotides: 14. This CDR3 contains 15 residues. Germline CDR1 is DFQATT and CDR2 is SNEGSKA (reference sequence).

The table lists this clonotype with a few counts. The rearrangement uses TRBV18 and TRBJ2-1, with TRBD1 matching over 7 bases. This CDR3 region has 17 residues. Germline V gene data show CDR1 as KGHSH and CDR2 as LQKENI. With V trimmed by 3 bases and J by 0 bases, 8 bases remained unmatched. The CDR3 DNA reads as TGTGCCAGCTCACCCAGGACAGGTCTAAGCTCCTACAATGAGCAGTTCTTC. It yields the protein CASSPRTGLSSYNEQFF.

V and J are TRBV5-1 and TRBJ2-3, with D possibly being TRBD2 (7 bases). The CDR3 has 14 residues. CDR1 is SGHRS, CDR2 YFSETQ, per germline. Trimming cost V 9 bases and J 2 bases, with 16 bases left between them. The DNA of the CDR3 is TGCGCCACCCACGGCGGGGGCCACACAGATACGCAGTATTTT. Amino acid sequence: CATHGGGHTDTQYF.

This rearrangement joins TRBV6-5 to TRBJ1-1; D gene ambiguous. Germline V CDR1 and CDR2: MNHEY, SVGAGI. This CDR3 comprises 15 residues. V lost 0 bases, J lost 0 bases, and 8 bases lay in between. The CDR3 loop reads CASSYSEWVNTEAFF. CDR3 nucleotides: TGTGCCAGCAGTTACTCGGAATGGGTGAACACTGAAGCTTTCTTT.

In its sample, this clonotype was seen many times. CDR3 amino acids: CSARGGQAYNQPQHF. As DNA, the CDR3 is TGCAGTGCTAGGGGGGGACAGGCCTACAATCAGCCCCAGCATTTT. This rearrangement joins TRBV20-1 to TRBJ1-5; 8 bases agree with TRBD1. This CDR3 contains 15 residues. The germline V gene encodes CDR1 DFQATT and CDR2 SNEGSKA (reference sequence). V was pared by 3 bases and J by 3 bases, with 7 bases of the junction left unmatched.

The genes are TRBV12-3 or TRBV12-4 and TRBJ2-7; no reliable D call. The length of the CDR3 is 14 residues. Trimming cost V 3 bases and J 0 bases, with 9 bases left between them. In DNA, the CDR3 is TGTGCCAGCAGTTTTGGTACGAGCTCCTACGAGCAGTACTTC. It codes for CASSFGTSSYEQYF.

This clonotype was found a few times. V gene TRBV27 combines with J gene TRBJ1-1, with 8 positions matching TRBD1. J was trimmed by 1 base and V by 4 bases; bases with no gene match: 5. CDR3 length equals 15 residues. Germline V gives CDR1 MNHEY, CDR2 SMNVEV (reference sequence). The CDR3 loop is CASSSAGTGNTEAFF. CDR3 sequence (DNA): TGTGCCAGCAGTTCCGCCGGGACAGGGAACACTGAAGCTTTCTTT.

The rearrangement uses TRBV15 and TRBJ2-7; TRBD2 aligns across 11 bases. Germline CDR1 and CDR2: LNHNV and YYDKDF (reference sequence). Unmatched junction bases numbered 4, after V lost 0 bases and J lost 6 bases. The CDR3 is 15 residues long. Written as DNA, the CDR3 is TGTGCCACCAGCAGAGAGCTAGCGGGAGGAGGCGAGCAGTACTTC. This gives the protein CATSRELAGGGEQYF.

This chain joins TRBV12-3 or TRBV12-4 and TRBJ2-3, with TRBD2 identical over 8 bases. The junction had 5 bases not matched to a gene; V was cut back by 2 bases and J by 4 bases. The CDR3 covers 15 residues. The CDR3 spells CASSLMRGASDTQYF. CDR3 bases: TGTGCCAGCAGTTTAATGCGGGGGGCCTCAGATACGCAGTATTTT.

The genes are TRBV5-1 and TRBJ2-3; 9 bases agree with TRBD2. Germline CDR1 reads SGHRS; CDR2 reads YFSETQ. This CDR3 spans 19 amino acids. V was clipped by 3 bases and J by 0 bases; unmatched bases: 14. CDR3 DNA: TGCGCCAGCAGCTCGAAGAAGAAACTAGCGGGTTCTAGCACAGATACGCAGTATTTT. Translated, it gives CASSSKKKLAGSSTDTQYF.

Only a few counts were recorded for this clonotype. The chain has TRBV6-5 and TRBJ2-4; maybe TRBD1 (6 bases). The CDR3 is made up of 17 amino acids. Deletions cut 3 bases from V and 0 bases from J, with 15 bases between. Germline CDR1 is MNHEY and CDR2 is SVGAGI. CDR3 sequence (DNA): TGTGCCAGCAGTTATGTCCGGCCAGGGGAAGCCAAAAACATTCAGTACTTC. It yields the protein CASSYVRPGEAKNIQYF.

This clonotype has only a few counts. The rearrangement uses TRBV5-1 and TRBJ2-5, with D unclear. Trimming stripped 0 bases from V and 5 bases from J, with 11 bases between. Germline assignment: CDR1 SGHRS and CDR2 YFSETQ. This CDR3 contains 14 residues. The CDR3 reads CASSLESFGETQYF. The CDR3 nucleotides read TGCGCCAGCAGCTTGGAGTCGTTTGGGGAGACCCAGTACTTC.